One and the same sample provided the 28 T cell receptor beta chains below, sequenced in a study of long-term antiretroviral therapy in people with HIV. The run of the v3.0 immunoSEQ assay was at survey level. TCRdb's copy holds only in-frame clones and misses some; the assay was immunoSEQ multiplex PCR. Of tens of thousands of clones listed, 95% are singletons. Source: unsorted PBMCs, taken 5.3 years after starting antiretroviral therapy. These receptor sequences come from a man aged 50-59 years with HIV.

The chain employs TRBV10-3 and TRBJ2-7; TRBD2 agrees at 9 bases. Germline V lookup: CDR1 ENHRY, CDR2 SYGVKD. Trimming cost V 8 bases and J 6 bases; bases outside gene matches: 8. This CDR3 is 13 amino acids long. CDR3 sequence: CAIEGGGASEQYF. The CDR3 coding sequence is TGTGCCATCGAGGGCGGGGGGGCGTCCGAGCAGTACTTC.

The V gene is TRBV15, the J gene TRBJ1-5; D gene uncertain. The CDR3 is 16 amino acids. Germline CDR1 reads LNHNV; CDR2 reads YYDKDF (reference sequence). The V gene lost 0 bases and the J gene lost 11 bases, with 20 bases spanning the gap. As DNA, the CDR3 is TGTGCCACCAGCAGAGATAAGGGTTATGGTGTGGTGACCCAGCATTTT. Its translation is CATSRDKGYGVVTQHF. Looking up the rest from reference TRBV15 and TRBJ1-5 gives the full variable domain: DAMVIQNPRYQVTQFGKPVTLSCSQTLNHNVMYWYQQKSSQAPKLLFHYYDKDFNNEADTPDNFQSRRPNTSFCFLDIRSPGLGDTAMYLCATSRDKGYGVVTQHFGDGTRLSIL.

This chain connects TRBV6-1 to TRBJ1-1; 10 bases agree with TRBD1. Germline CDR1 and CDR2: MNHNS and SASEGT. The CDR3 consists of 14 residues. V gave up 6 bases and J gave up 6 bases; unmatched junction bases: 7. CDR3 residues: CASSWGTGVAEAFF. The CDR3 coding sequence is TGTGCCAGCAGCTGGGGGACAGGGGTGGCTGAAGCTTTCTTT.

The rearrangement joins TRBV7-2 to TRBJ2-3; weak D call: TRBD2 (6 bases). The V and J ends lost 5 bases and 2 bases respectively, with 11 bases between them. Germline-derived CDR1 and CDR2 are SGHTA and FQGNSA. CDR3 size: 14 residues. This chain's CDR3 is CASSVGGLTDTQYF. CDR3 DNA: TGTGCCAGCAGCGTCGGGGGACTCACAGATACGCAGTATTTT.

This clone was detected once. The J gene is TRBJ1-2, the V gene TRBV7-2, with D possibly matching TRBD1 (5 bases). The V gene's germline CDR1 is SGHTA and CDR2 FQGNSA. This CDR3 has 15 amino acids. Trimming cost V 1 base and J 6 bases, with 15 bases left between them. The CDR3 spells CASSLGVGVSDGYTF. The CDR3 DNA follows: TGTGCCAGCAGCTTAGGGGTGGGGGTCTCGGATGGCTACACCTTC.

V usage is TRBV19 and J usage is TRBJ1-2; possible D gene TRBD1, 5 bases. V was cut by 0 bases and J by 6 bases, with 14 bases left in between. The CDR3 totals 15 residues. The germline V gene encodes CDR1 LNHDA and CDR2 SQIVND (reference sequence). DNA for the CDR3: TGTGCCAGTAGTATAGATCTCCAGGGCCCCCATGGCTACACCTTC. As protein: CASSIDLQGPHGYTF.

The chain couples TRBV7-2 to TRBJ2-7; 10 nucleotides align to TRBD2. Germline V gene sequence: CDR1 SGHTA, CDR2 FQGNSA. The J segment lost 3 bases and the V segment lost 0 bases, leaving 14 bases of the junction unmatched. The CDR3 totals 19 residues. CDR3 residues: CASSLATPNSGGTLYEQYF. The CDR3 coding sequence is TGTGCCAGCAGCTTAGCGACCCCAAATAGCGGGGGGACACTCTACGAGCAGTACTTC.

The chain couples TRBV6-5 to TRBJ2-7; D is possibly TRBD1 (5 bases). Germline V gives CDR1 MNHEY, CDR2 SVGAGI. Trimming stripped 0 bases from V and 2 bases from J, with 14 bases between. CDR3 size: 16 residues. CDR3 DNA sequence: TGTGCCAGCAGTTACTCTCCAAGGACATTTACCTACGAGCAGTACTTC. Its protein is CASSYSPRTFTYEQYF.

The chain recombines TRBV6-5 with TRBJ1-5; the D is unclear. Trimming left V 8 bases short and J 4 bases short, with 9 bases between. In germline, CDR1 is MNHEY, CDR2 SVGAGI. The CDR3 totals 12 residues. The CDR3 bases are TGTGCCAGCGGGGTAGTGAATCAGCCCCAGCATTTT. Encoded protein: CASGVVNQPQHF.

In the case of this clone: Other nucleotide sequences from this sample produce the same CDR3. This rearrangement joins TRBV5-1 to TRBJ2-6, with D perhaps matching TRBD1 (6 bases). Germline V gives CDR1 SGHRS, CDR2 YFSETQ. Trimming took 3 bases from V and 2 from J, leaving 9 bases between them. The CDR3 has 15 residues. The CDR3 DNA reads TGCGCCAGCAGCTATAGGACAGCTGGGGCCAACGTCCTGACTTTC. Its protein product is CASSYRTAGANVLTF. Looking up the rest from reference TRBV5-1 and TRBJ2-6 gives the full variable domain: KAGVTQTPRYLIKTRGQQVTLSCSPISGHRSVSWYQQTPGQGLQFLFEYFSETQRNKGNFPGRFSGRQFSNSRSEMNVSTLELGDSALYLCASSYRTAGANVLTFGAGSRLTVL.

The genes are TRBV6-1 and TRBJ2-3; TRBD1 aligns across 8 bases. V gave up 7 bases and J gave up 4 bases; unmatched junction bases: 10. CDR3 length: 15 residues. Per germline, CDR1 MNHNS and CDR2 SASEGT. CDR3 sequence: CASTEQDRAADTQYF. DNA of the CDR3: TGTGCCAGCACCGAACAGGACAGGGCGGCAGATACGCAGTATTTT.

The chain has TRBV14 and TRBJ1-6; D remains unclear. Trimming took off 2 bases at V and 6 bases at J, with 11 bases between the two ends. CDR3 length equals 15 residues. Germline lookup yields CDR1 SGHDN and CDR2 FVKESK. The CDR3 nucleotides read TGTGCCAGCAGCCAATTTAGCAGGATTAATTCACCCCTCCACTTT. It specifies CASSQFSRINSPLHF.

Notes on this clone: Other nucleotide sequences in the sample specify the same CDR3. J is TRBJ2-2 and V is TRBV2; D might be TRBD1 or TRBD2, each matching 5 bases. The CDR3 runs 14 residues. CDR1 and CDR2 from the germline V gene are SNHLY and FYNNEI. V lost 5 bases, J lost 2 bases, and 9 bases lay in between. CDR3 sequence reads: CASSPGANTGELFF. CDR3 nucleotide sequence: TGTGCCAGCAGTCCCGGGGCCAACACCGGGGAGCTGTTTTTT.

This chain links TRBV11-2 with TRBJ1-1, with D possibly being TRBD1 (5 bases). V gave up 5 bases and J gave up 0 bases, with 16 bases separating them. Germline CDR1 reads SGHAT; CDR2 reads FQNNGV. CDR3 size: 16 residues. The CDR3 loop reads CASSPGPGEMNTEAFF. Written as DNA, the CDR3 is TGTGCCAGCAGCCCGGGACCGGGGGAAATGAACACTGAAGCTTTCTTT.

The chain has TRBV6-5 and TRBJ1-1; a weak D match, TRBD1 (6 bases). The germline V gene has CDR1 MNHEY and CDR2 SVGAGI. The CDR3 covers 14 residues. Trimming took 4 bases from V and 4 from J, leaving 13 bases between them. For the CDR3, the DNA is TGTGCCAGCAGTTCGCAGGGGACGTTCACTGAAGCTTTCTTT. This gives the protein CASSSQGTFTEAFF.

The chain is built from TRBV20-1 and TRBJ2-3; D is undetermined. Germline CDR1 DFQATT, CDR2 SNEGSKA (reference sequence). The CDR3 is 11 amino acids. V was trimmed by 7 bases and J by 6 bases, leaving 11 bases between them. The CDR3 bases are TGCAGTGTAGTACCAGGCGATACGCAGTATTTT. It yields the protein CSVVPGDTQYF.

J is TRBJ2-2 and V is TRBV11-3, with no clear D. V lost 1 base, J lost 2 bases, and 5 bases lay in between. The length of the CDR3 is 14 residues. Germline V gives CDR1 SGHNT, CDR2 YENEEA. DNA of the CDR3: TGTGCCAGCAGCTTAGGTGATAACACCGGGGAGCTGTTTTTT. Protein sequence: CASSLGDNTGELFF.

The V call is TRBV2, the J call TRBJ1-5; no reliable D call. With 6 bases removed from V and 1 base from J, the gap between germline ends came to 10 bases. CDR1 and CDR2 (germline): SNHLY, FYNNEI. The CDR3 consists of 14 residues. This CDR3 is CASSDTESNQPQHF. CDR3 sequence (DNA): TGTGCCAGCAGCGACACAGAGAGCAATCAGCCCCAGCATTTT.

The CDR3 loop is CASSVSSGGSVQYF. The CDR3 region has the DNA TGTGCCAGCAGCGTATCTAGCGGGGGGTCGGTGCAGTACTTC. The chain has TRBV9 and TRBJ2-7; 11 bases line up with TRBD2. Trimming cost V 1 base and J 9 bases; bases outside gene matches: 6. The CDR3 runs to 14 residues. CDR1 and CDR2 (germline): SGDLS, YYNGEE. Full variable domain (outside the CDR3, taken from reference TRBV9 and TRBJ2-7): DSGVTQTPKHLITATGQRVTLRCSPRSGDLSVYWYQQSLDQGLQFLIQYYNGEERAKGNILERFSAQQFPDLHSELNLSSLELGDSALYFCASSVSSGGSVQYFGPGTRLTVT.

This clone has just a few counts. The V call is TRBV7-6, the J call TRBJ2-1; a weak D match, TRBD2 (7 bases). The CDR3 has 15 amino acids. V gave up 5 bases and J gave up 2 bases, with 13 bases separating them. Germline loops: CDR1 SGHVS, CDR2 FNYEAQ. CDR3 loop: CASSGGGSPYNEQFF. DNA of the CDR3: TGTGCCAGCAGCGGCGGGGGCTCACCCTACAATGAGCAGTTCTTC.

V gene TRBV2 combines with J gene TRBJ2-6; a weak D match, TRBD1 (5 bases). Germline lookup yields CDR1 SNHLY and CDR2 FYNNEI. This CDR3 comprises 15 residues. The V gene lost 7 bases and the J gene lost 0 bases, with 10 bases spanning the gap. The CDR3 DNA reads TGTGCCAGCACCGACAGAATCTCTGGGGCCAACGTCCTGACTTTC. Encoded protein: CASTDRISGANVLTF.

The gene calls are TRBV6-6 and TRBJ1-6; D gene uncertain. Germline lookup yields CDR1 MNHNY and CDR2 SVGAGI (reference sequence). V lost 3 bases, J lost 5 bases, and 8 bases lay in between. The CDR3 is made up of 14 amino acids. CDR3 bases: TGTGCCAGCAGTTATACGAACGATAATTCACCCCTCCACTTT. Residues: CASSYTNDNSPLHF.

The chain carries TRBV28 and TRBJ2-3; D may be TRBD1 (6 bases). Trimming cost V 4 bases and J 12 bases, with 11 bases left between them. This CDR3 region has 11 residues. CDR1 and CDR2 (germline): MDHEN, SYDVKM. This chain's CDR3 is CASSYTGNQYF. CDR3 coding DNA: TGTGCCAGCAGTTACACAGGGAACCAGTATTTT.

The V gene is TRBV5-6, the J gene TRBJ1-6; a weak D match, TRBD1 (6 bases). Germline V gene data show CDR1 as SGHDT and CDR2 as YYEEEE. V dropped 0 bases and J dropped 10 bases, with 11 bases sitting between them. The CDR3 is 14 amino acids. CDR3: CASSLAAGESPLHF. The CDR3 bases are TGTGCCAGCAGCTTGGCGGCAGGGGAGTCACCCCTCCACTTT.

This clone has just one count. The DNA of the CDR3 is TGCAGCGTTGAGGCTTATGAAAAACTGTTTTTT. Encoded protein: CSVEAYEKLFF. This chain connects TRBV29-1 to TRBJ1-4; no firm D call. CDR3 length: 11 amino acids. V was trimmed by 3 bases and J by 6 bases, leaving 5 bases between them. Germline V gives CDR1 SQVTM, CDR2 ANQGSEA.

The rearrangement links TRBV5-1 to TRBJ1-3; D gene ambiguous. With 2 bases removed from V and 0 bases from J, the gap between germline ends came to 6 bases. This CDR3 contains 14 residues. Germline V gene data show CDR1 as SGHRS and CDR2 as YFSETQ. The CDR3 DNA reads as TGCGCCAGCAGCTTACTACCCTCTGGAAACACCATATATTTT. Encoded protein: CASSLLPSGNTIYF.

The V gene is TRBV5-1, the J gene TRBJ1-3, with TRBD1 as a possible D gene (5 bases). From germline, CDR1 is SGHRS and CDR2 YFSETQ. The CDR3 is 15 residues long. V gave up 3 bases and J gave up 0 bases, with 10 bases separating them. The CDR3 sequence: CASSWTGLSGNTIYF. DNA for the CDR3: TGCGCCAGCAGCTGGACGGGGCTCTCTGGAAACACCATATATTTT.

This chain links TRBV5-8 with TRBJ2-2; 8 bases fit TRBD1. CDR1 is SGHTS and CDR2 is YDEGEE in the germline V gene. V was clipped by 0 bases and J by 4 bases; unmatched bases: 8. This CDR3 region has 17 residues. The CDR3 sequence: CASSLGARGLGTGELFF. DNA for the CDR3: TGTGCCAGCAGCTTGGGGGCCAGGGGGCTGGGCACCGGGGAGCTGTTTTTT. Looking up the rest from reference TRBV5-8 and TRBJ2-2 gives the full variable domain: EAGVTQSPTHLIKTRGQQATLRCSPISGHTSVYWYQQALGLGLQFLLWYDEGEERNRGNFPPRFSGRQFPNYSSELNVNALELEDSALYLCASSLGARGLGTGELFFGEGSRLTVL.